Each of the 15 T cell receptor beta chains below was sequenced from the same sample in a study of shared clonotypes between healthy human individuals. The repertoire was sequenced with immunoSEQ multiplex PCR; TCRdb's copy has only in-frame clones and lacks some. The sample holds around 2.1 million clones; more than 85% are singletons and the top ten take more than 1.5%. CD45RO-negative cells were positively selected for CCR7, leaving out terminally differentiated effector memory CD45RA+ cells. Input material: naive CD8+ T cells from PBMCs. The receptors shown here come from a man younger than 35 in good health. Some clones in this sample may be carry-over from other donors' samples.

The chain combines TRBV19 with TRBJ2-7; D unresolved. The germline V gene has CDR1 LNHDA and CDR2 SQIVND (reference sequence). This CDR3 spans 13 amino acids. Between the trimmed V and J ends, which lost 4 bases and 6 bases, there was a span of 13 bases. This CDR3 reads CASSNPGDLEQYF. As DNA, the CDR3 is TGTGCCAGTAGTAACCCTGGAGACCTCGAGCAGTACTTC.

The chain recombines TRBV27 with TRBJ2-7, with D possibly called TRBD1 or TRBD2 (7 bases each). Trimming removed 5 bases at V and 0 bases at J, with 23 bases between. CDR1 is MNHEY, CDR2 SMNVEV, per germline (reference sequence). The CDR3 totals 18 residues. DNA for the CDR3: TGTGCCAGCAGTACAACGACAGGGTGGGGGGGTAGCTCCTACGAGCAGTACTTC. This translates into CASSTTTGWGGSSYEQYF.

In this sample, this clone turned up once. For the CDR3, the DNA is TGTGCCAGCAGCCAAGCTACGATTTCTGGCTATGGCTACACCTTC. Protein product: CASSQATISGYGYTF. This sequence joins TRBV14 and TRBJ1-2; the D is unclear. The germline CDR1 and CDR2 sequences are SGHDN and FVKESK. Trimming cost V 1 base and J 4 bases, with 13 bases left between them. This CDR3 comprises 15 residues.

The CDR3: CASSYAQGHEAFF. In nucleotides, the CDR3 is TGTGCCAGCAGTTACGCACAGGGGCATGAAGCTTTCTTT. V usage is TRBV6-6 and J usage is TRBJ1-1; 7 bases agree with TRBD1. CDR1 MNHNY and CDR2 SVGAGI come from the germline V gene (reference sequence). The ends lost 2 bases at V and 7 bases at J; junction bases unmatched: 4. The CDR3 contains 13 residues.

This chain connects TRBV6-6 to TRBJ1-1; 11 bases fit TRBD1. The CDR3 runs 15 residues. Germline V gene sequence: CDR1 MNHNY, CDR2 SVGAGI (reference sequence). J was trimmed by 0 bases and V by 6 bases; bases with no gene match: 3. In nucleotides, the CDR3 is TGTGCCAGCAGAGGACAGGGGGCCATGAACACTGAAGCTTTCTTT. This codes for CASRGQGAMNTEAFF.

The chain is built from TRBV6-1 and TRBJ2-7, with 7 bases aligning to TRBD1. Trimming at V came to 7 bases and at J to 0 bases, leaving 9 bases not matched to a gene. This CDR3 is built from 15 residues. The germline gives CDR1 MNHNS, CDR2 SASEGT. CDR3 in DNA: TGTGCCAGCAACCCCGGGACAGAGTCCTCCTACGAGCAGTACTTC. Translated: CASNPGTESSYEQYF.

The rearrangement uses TRBV20-1 and TRBJ1-2, with D unresolved. This CDR3 has 11 amino acids. Per germline, CDR1 DFQATT and CDR2 SNEGSKA (reference sequence). The V gene lost 8 bases and the J gene lost 4 bases, with 11 bases spanning the gap. In nucleotides, the CDR3 is TGCAGTACATCTAGGGCCTATGGCTACACCTTC. It specifies CSTSRAYGYTF.

In regard to this clone: The sample carries other DNA sequences with the same CDR3. This chain links TRBV27 with TRBJ2-1, with D perhaps matching TRBD2 (6 bases). V was clipped by 3 bases and J by 0 bases, with 6 bases between them. Germline lookup yields CDR1 MNHEY and CDR2 SMNVEV (reference sequence). There are 14 residues in the CDR3. This CDR3 is CASSFGSSYNEQFF. In DNA, the CDR3 is TGTGCCAGCAGTTTCGGGAGCTCCTACAATGAGCAGTTCTTC.

The J gene is TRBJ2-1, the V gene TRBV21-1; TRBD1 reflects the table's D call only, with no check against the DNA. TRBV21-1 is listed as a pseudogene. The CDR3 consists of 11 residues. CDR3 nucleotides: TGTGCCAGCAGAAACAGGGATGAGCAGTTCTTC. This gives the protein CASRNRDEQFF.

V gene TRBV20-1 combines with J gene TRBJ2-3, with D uncertain. The germline V gene has CDR1 DFQATT and CDR2 SNEGSKA (reference sequence). The CDR3 contains 9 residues. Trimming pared 6 bases from V and 12 bases from J, leaving 10 bases between. The DNA for the CDR3 is TGCAGTGCCCGCCCCTATCAGTATTTT. Residues: CSARPYQYF.

Note on this clone: Different DNA sequences within this sample yield the same CDR3. The chain employs TRBV29-1 and TRBJ2-3; D ambiguous. V was clipped by 2 bases and J by 0 bases, with 0 bases between them. The germline gives CDR1 SQVTM, CDR2 ANQGSEA. The CDR3 is 11 amino acids. Written as DNA, the CDR3 is TGCAGCGTTGAAAGCACAGATACGCAGTATTTT. Translating gives CSVESTDTQYF.

The rearrangement links TRBV7-8 to TRBJ2-7; 9 bases match TRBD2. There are 16 residues in the CDR3. V was pared by 5 bases and J by 4 bases, with 12 bases of the junction left unmatched. Germline CDR1 and CDR2: SGHVS and FQNEAQ. As DNA, the CDR3 is TGTGCCAGCAGCCCGCACAGGACTAGCGCAATTTACGAGCAGTACTTC. Its translation is CASSPHRTSAIYEQYF.

About this clone itself: The sample has other DNA sequences that encode this CDR3 too. The rearrangement uses TRBV27 and TRBJ2-7, with D tentatively TRBD2 (6 bases). CDR3 length equals 12 residues. V lost 6 bases, J lost 7 bases, and 13 bases lay in between. Germline lookup yields CDR1 MNHEY and CDR2 SMNVEV (reference sequence). CDR3 residues: CASSPPGREQYF. For the CDR3, the DNA is TGTGCCAGCAGCCCGCCAGGGAGGGAGCAGTACTTC.

The J gene is TRBJ2-5, the V gene TRBV18; TRBD1 matches 8 bases. This CDR3 is built from 16 residues. V was pared by 0 bases and J by 2 bases, with 5 bases of the junction left unmatched. Germline V gene data show CDR1 as KGHSH and CDR2 as LQKENI. DNA for the CDR3: TGTGCCAGCTCACCACCGCAGGGGGCGCCTCAAGAGACCCAGTACTTC. Translated: CASSPPQGAPQETQYF.

Worth noting for this clone: The identical CDR3 is also encoded by other nucleotide sequences in the sample. This sequence joins TRBV2 and TRBJ2-3; 8 nucleotides line up with TRBD2. Per germline, CDR1 SNHLY and CDR2 FYNNEI. Trimming at V came to 2 bases and at J to 0 bases, leaving 4 bases not matched to a gene. This CDR3 is built from 16 residues. CDR3 residues: CASSERLAGSTDTQYF. The DNA of the CDR3 is TGTGCCAGCAGTGAACGGTTAGCGGGAAGCACAGATACGCAGTATTTT.